These 18 T cell receptor beta chains share one sample of origin, sequenced in a study of molecular identifiers for immune sequencing clone quantification. TCRdb independently ran MiXCR on the PCR reads; one entry per CDR3 protein. The top ten hold 0.7% to 1% of the sample, which has around 470,000 distinct CDR3 sequences, 20% to 25% seen once. The source material was naive CD8+ T cells from blood, with Jurkat cell RNA spiked in. Documented subset: FACS-sorted CD8+CD4-CCR7+CD45RA+ naive T cells. All receptors derive from a human donor in good health. Some libraries in this study had Jurkat cell RNA spiked in.

The V gene is TRBV12-3 or TRBV12-4, the J gene TRBJ2-3; 7 bases fit TRBD2. The CDR3 spans 16 residues. V lost 5 bases, J lost 4 bases, and 12 bases stayed unmatched. Written as DNA, the CDR3 is TGTGCCAGCAGTCCTCGTTGGGGGGAGGGCGCAGATACGCAGTATTTT. This encodes CASSPRWGEGADTQYF.

This clonotype was counted at least ten times. The rearrangement links TRBV7-9 to TRBJ1-5, with a possible D match to TRBD1 (5 bases). V lost 1 base and J lost 0, with 10 bases in between. The CDR3 contains 16 residues. Per germline, CDR1 SEHNR and CDR2 FQNEAQ (reference sequence). CDR3 DNA sequence: TGTGCCAGCAGCTTAGTGGACAACGTTAGCAATCAGCCCCAGCATTTT. This gives the protein CASSLVDNVSNQPQHF.

V and J are TRBV19 and TRBJ1-1; possibly TRBD1 for D (5 bases). The CDR3 runs 14 residues. CDR1 is LNHDA and CDR2 is SQIVND in the germline V gene (reference sequence). The germline V and J ends were trimmed by 2 bases and 3 bases, with 10 bases remaining between them. DNA of the CDR3: TGTGCCAGTAGTATAAAACAGGAGGACACTGAAGCTTTCTTT. It is translated as CASSIKQEDTEAFF.

The sample holds a few counts of this clonotype. The rearrangement uses TRBV3-1 and TRBJ1-3; D is uncertain. The CDR3 runs to 15 residues. Germline V gene sequence: CDR1 LGHDT, CDR2 YNNKEL (reference sequence). With 0 bases removed from V and 2 bases from J, the gap between germline ends came to 8 bases. The CDR3 DNA reads TGTGCCAGCAGCCAAGATCTTAGTACTGGAAACACCATATATTTT. Protein product: CASSQDLSTGNTIYF.

The chain recombines TRBV7-9 with TRBJ1-1; 9 bases line up with TRBD1. The V and J ends lost 4 bases and 2 bases, in that order; junction bases with no gene match: 8. In germline, CDR1 is SEHNR, CDR2 FQNEAQ (reference sequence). CDR3 length: 16 amino acids. The CDR3 sequence is CASSSTGGVKNTEAFF. CDR3 in DNA: TGTGCCAGCAGCTCTACAGGGGGCGTCAAAAACACTGAAGCTTTCTTT.

This clonotype was found a few times. This chain connects TRBV11-2 to TRBJ1-4; weak D call: TRBD1 (5 bases). The CDR3 spans 15 residues. Trimming stripped 5 bases from V and 5 bases from J, with 15 bases between. Per the germline V gene, CDR1 is SGHAT and CDR2 is FQNNGV. The CDR3: CASSHIDSSNEKLFF. CDR3 sequence (DNA): TGTGCCAGCAGCCACATCGACAGCAGCAATGAAAAACTGTTTTTT.

The chain links TRBV4-1 to TRBJ2-3; 8 nucleotides line up with TRBD2. The CDR3 contains 19 residues. Germline-derived CDR1 and CDR2 are MGHRA and YSYEKL. The V and J ends lost 5 bases and 0 bases, in that order; junction bases with no gene match: 16. CDR3 in DNA: TGCGCCAGCAGCAACCAGGCGCCGGGGGGGCTCCCTAGCACAGATACGCAGTATTTT. It codes for CASSNQAPGGLPSTDTQYF.

This clonotype was observed at least ten times. This chain links TRBV7-9 with TRBJ2-5, with a weak D call TRBD2 (6 bases). The CDR3 has 14 amino acids. In germline, CDR1 is SEHNR, CDR2 FQNEAQ (reference sequence). V shed 0 bases and J shed 3 bases, with 8 bases lying between them. The CDR3 DNA follows: TGTGCCAGCAGCTTAGCGGGGGGAAAAGAGACCCAGTACTTC. Protein sequence: CASSLAGGKETQYF.

This clonotype was recorded a few times. The J gene is TRBJ2-7, the V gene TRBV7-9; 8 nucleotides agree with TRBD1. V was clipped by 5 bases and J by 5 bases; unmatched bases: 8. The CDR3 runs 14 residues. Germline V lookup: CDR1 SEHNR, CDR2 FQNEAQ (reference sequence). CDR3 protein: CASSPPGRGHEQYF. The CDR3 DNA sequence: TGTGCCAGCAGCCCCCCGGGCAGGGGGCACGAGCAGTACTTC.

This clonotype was seen only once. The V and J genes are TRBV19 and TRBJ2-3; TRBD1 or TRBD2 may be the D gene (5 bases each). The CDR3 consists of 14 residues. Per germline, CDR1 LNHDA and CDR2 SQIVND (reference sequence). V was trimmed by 9 bases and J by 3 bases, leaving 16 bases between them. In DNA, the CDR3 is TGTGCCAGCACCCCCAGGGAGCGGACAGATACGCAGTATTTT. It specifies CASTPRERTDTQYF.

Ten or more counts support this clonotype. V gene TRBV7-6 combines with J gene TRBJ1-1, with D unresolved. This CDR3 region has 13 residues. Per germline, CDR1 SGHVS and CDR2 FNYEAQ. The V gene lost 4 bases and the J gene lost 6 bases, with 12 bases spanning the gap. The CDR3 sequence is CASSSDGIAEAFF. The CDR3 nucleotides read TGTGCCAGCAGCTCCGACGGGATCGCTGAAGCTTTCTTT. The full variable domain, with the rest looked up from reference TRBV7-6 and TRBJ1-1, is GAGVSQSPRYKVTKRGQDVALRCDPISGHVSLYWYRQALGQGPEFLTYFNYEAQQDKSGLPNDRFSAERPEGSISTLTIQRTEQRDSAMYRCASSSDGIAEAFFGQGTRLTVV.

In this sample, this clonotype turned up a few times. The chain employs TRBV6-2 or TRBV6-3 and TRBJ2-7; possibly TRBD1 for D (6 bases). The germline V gene encodes CDR1 MNHEY and CDR2 SVGEGT. Deletions cut 6 bases from V and 1 base from J, with 16 bases between. This CDR3 has 15 amino acids. CDR3 bases: TGTGCCAGCAGCCCCGGACAGTTTTATTCCTACGAGCAGTACTTC. Translation gives CASSPGQFYSYEQYF.

On this clonotype itself: A much larger clone lies one base from this, so it may be a read error. The chain joins TRBV5-1 to TRBJ2-3; D assignment may be TRBD1 or TRBD2 (5 bases each). Deletions cut 0 bases from V and 6 bases from J, with 14 bases between. The germline gives CDR1 SGHRS, CDR2 YFSETQ. The CDR3 has 15 residues. In DNA form, the CDR3 reads TGCGCCAGCAGCTTGGACCGGGACGGCCCCGATACGCAGTATTTT. This codes for CASSLDRDGPDTQYF.

The chain is built from TRBV30 and TRBJ2-7, with no clear D. CDR1 is GTSNPN and CDR2 is SVGIG in the germline V gene (reference sequence). There are 12 residues in the CDR3. The V end lost 1 base, the J end lost 7 bases, and 11 bases lay between the germline ends. CDR3 sequence (DNA): TGTGCCTGGAGTGGAACCTCTCGGGAGCAGTACTTC. Translation gives CAWSGTSREQYF.

The gene calls are TRBV19 and TRBJ1-5, with 9 bases lining up with TRBD1. From germline, CDR1 is LNHDA and CDR2 SQIVND (reference sequence). The V gene end was trimmed by 5 bases and the J gene end by 7 bases; junction bases not matched to a gene: 9. The CDR3 sequence is 15 residues long. DNA of the CDR3: TGTGCCAGTAGTTCCGGGACAGGGTTCGGCCAGCCCCAGCATTTT. It codes for CASSSGTGFGQPQHF.

The chain joins TRBV28 to TRBJ2-7; D call uncertain. The CDR3 is 14 amino acids. V was clipped by 3 bases and J by 3 bases, with 12 bases between them. CDR1 is MDHEN and CDR2 is SYDVKM in the germline V gene. CDR3 protein: CASSFGRVGYEQYF. The CDR3 nucleotides are TGTGCCAGCAGTTTCGGACGGGTTGGCTACGAGCAGTACTTC.

This clonotype was seen ten or more times. This rearrangement joins TRBV14 to TRBJ2-5; either TRBD1 or TRBD2 may supply D (6 bases each). The CDR3 extends over 17 amino acids. V lost 1 base, J lost 1 base, and 16 bases lay in between. In germline, CDR1 is SGHDN, CDR2 FVKESK. CDR3 loop: CASSQAFGGSLQETQYF. The CDR3 nucleotides read TGTGCCAGCAGCCAAGCTTTCGGGGGCTCTCTCCAAGAGACCCAGTACTTC.

This clonotype appeared many times. The J gene is TRBJ2-5, the V gene TRBV6-5; either TRBD1 or TRBD2 may fit D (5 bases each). Germline V gene lookup returns CDR1 MNHEY and CDR2 SVGAGI. Trimming took 5 bases from V and 5 from J, leaving 24 bases between them. CDR3 length: 17 amino acids. The CDR3 reads CASSRSVGPIPGETQYF. The CDR3, as DNA: TGTGCCAGCAGTCGATCGGTGGGACCGATTCCTGGCGAGACCCAGTACTTC.